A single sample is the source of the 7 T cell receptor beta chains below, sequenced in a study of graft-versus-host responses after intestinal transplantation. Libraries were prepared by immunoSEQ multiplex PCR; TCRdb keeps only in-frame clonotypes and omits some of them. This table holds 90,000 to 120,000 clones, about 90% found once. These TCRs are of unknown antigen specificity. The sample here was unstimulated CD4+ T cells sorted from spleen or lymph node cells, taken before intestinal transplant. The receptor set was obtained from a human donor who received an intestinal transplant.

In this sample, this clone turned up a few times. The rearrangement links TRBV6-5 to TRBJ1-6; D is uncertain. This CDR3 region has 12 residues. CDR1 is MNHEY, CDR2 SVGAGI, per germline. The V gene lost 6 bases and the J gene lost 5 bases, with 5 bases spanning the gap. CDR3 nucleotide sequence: TGTGCCAGCAGCAAGAATAATTCACCCCTCCACTTT. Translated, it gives CASSKNNSPLHF.

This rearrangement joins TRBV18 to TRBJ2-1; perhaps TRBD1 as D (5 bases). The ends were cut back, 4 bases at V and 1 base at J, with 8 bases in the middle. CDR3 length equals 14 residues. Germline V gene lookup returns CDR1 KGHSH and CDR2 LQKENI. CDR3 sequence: CASSRDSSYNEQFF. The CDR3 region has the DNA TGTGCCAGCTCACGAGACAGTTCCTACAATGAGCAGTTCTTC.

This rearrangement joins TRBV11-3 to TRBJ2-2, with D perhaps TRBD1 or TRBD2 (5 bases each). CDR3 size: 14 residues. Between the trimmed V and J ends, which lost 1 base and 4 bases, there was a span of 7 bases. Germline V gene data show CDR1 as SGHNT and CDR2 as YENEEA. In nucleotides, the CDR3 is TGTGCCAGCAGCTTAGCGAGGGGCACCGGGGAGCTGTTTTTT. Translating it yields CASSLARGTGELFF. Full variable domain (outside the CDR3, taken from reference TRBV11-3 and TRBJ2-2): EAGVVQSPRYKIIEKKQPVAFWCNPISGHNTLYWYLQNLGQGPELLIRYENEEAVDDSQLPKDRFSAERLKGVDSTLKIQPAELGDSAVYLCASSLARGTGELFFGEGSRLTVL.

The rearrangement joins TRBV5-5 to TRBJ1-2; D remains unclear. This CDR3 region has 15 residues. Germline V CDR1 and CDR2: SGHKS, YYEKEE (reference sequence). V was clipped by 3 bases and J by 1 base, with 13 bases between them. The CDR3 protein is CASSSVKGNNYGYTF. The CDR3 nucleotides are TGTGCCAGCAGCTCCGTAAAGGGAAATAACTATGGCTACACCTTC.

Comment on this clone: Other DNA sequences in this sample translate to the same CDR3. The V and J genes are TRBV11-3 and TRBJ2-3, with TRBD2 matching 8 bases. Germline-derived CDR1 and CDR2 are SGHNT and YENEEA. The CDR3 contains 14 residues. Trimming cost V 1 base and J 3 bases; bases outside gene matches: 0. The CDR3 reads CASSLGGGTDTQYF. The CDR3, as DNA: TGTGCCAGCAGCTTAGGCGGGGGGACAGATACGCAGTATTTT.

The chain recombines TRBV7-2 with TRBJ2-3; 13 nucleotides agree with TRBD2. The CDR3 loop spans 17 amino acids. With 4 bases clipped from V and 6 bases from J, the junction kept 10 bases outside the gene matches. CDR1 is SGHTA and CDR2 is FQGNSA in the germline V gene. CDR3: CASSSAGTSGMQDTQYF. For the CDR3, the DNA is TGTGCCAGCAGCTCTGCCGGGACTAGCGGGATGCAGGATACGCAGTATTTT.

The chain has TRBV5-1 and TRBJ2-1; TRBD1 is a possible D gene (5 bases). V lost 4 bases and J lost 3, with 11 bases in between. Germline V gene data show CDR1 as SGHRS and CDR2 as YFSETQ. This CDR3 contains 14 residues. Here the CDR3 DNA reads TGCGCCAGCAGCCCGGACAAGAACTACAATGAGCAGTTCTTC. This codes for CASSPDKNYNEQFF.